This T cell receptor (beta chain) is drawn from a study of cytomegalovirus exposure and HLA in healthy donors. Germline V gene data show CDR1 as SGHAT and CDR2 as FQNNGV. This CDR3 comprises 14 residues. As concerns this clone: At one boundary the junction diverges from the germline segment, which might be a read error.

TCRdb keeps only in-frame clones here, not all; method: immunoSEQ multiplex PCR. The sample contains 80,000 to 90,000 clones, 95% to 98% of which appear only once. The specimen sequenced was PBMCs. The clonotype originates from a man between 18 and 29 years old in good health and CMV-seronegative. This chain links TRBV11-2 with TRBJ2-7; maybe TRBD1 (6 bases). CDR3 DNA: TGTGCCAGCAGCCTAGACTTACAGGGCTACGAGCAGTACTTC. Translating gives CASSLDLQGYEQYF. The full variable domain, in which reference TRBV11-2 and TRBJ2-7 provide the parts outside the CDR3, is EAGVAQSPRYKIIEKRQSVAFWCNPISGHATLYWYQQILGQGPKLLIQFQNNGVVDDSQLPKDRFSAERLKGVDSTLKIQPAKLEDSAVYLCASSLDLQGYEQYFGPGTRLTVT.